This T cell receptor beta chain was obtained from a study of T cell responses to AZD1222 COVID-19 vaccine. Germline V lookup: CDR1 SEHNR, CDR2 FQNEAQ (reference sequence). This CDR3 has 12 residues. The V end was cut by 9 bases, the J end by 1 base, with 6 bases between. Points on this clone: What it binds is unknown.

Regarding the study as a whole: Researchers took repertoire samples only after the peak T cell response had come.

Produced via immunoSEQ multiplex PCR; TCRdb's table is partial and in-frame only. The top ten clones hold over 2.5% of a sample with about 97,000 clones, about 88% of them seen once. The receptor comes from an adult in good health. This rearrangement joins TRBV7-9 to TRBJ2-2; D perhaps matches TRBD1 (6 bases). Sequencing used peripheral blood, obtained on day 0 of AZD1222 vaccination. The CDR3 reads CARQGNTGELFF. The CDR3 nucleotides read TGTGCCAGACAGGGGAACACCGGGGAGCTGTTTTTT.